These 10 T cell receptor beta chains came from one sample sequenced in a study of CD8 T cells in ankylosing spondylitis. Antigens for these TCRs are unknown. Each CDR3 protein gets one entry after TCRdb re-called the 5' RACE reads with MiXCR. The sample has 670,000 or so distinct CDR3 sequences; roughly 19% are singletons. Overall study findings and caveats: The study identified a TCR beta motif of roughly eight highly homologous variants that appeared characteristic of ankylosing spondylitis blood.

Sequencing was performed on blood, either unsorted or a sorted T cell fraction (not recorded which). The receptors originated from a male donor with ankylosing spondylitis.

Only a few counts were recorded for this clonotype. The rearrangement uses TRBV20-1 and TRBJ2-5; D is uncertain. Germline V gene sequence: CDR1 DFQATT, CDR2 SNEGSKA (reference sequence). The CDR3 spans 15 residues. The V gene lost 5 bases and the J gene lost 1 base, with 17 bases spanning the gap. As DNA, the CDR3 is TGCAGTGCTCCTCCACCAGGACGGATCCAAGAGACCCAGTACTTC. Translated, it gives CSAPPPGRIQETQYF.

This clonotype turned up a few times. The chain carries TRBV11-2 and TRBJ2-5; 8 positions match TRBD1. Germline lookup yields CDR1 SGHAT and CDR2 FQNNGV. Trimming cost V 2 bases and J 7 bases; bases outside gene matches: 15. This CDR3 has 17 amino acids. The CDR3 region is CASSLSRSGGQGVTQYF. The CDR3 coding sequence is TGTGCCAGCAGCTTAAGTCGCAGTGGCGGACAGGGAGTGACCCAGTACTTC.

As DNA, the CDR3 is TGCGCCAGCAGCTTTCTAGGCAATCAGCCCCAGCATTTT. Translating gives CASSFLGNQPQHF. The rearrangement links TRBV5-1 to TRBJ1-5; D gene unclear. The CDR3 totals 13 residues. Trimming cost V 2 bases and J 2 bases, with 5 bases left between them. CDR1 and CDR2 (germline): SGHRS, YFSETQ.

V is TRBV20-1 and J is TRBJ2-2; maybe TRBD2 (6 bases). Germline lookup yields CDR1 DFQATT and CDR2 SNEGSKA (reference sequence). Trimming cost V 2 bases and J 4 bases, with 14 bases left between them. This CDR3 spans 15 amino acids. CDR3 region: CSARTPGTATGELFF. In DNA form, the CDR3 reads TGCAGTGCTAGAACTCCCGGGACTGCCACCGGGGAGCTGTTTTTT.

The chain employs TRBV6-1 and TRBJ1-2; D ambiguous. The CDR3 has 11 residues. V lost 7 bases and J 5 bases, leaving 8 bases between the germline ends. Germline V lookup: CDR1 MNHNS, CDR2 SASEGT. The CDR3, as DNA: TGTGCCAGCATCGGACTGTATGGCTACACCTTC. Translated, it gives CASIGLYGYTF.

The genes are TRBV12-3 or TRBV12-4 and TRBJ1-6; possibly TRBD1 for D (5 bases). V gave up 7 bases and J gave up 4 bases, with 17 bases separating them. CDR3 length equals 16 residues. CDR3 nucleotide sequence: TGTGCCAGCACCCTAGGTGGGGGGGATTATAATTCACCCCTCCACTTT. It codes for CASTLGGGDYNSPLHF.

The chain links TRBV5-1 to TRBJ1-1, with TRBD1 matching 7 bases. Germline lookup yields CDR1 SGHRS and CDR2 YFSETQ. This CDR3 region has 16 residues. V trimming: 4 bases; J trimming: 2 bases; junction bases outside the gene matches: 11. This chain's CDR3 is CASSERGGGGNTEAFF. The CDR3 nucleotides read TGCGCCAGCAGCGAAAGAGGTGGAGGGGGCAACACTGAAGCTTTCTTT.

In this sample, this clonotype turned up many times. The chain uses TRBV20-1 and TRBJ2-7; 11 bases align to TRBD1. CDR1 and CDR2 (germline): DFQATT, SNEGSKA (reference sequence). J was trimmed by 2 bases and V by 1 base; bases with no gene match: 13. This CDR3 is built from 18 residues. CDR3 loop: CSARAHTGTGGQPYEQYF. CDR3 DNA sequence: TGCAGTGCTAGAGCCCACACCGGGACAGGGGGTCAGCCCTACGAGCAGTACTTC.

This clonotype appeared a few times. The chain combines TRBV5-1 with TRBJ1-2, with D possibly being TRBD1 (5 bases). Germline V gene data show CDR1 as SGHRS and CDR2 as YFSETQ. CDR3 size: 14 residues. V was cut by 4 bases and J by 1 base, with 11 bases left in between. The CDR3 spells CASSPNDSNYGYTF. Written as DNA, the CDR3 is TGCGCCAGCAGCCCCAACGACAGTAACTATGGCTACACCTTC.

The V call is TRBV4-3, the J call TRBJ2-1; 10 bases fit TRBD2. The ends lost 2 bases at V and 7 bases at J; junction bases unmatched: 14. CDR1 and CDR2 from the germline V gene are LGHNA and YSLEER. There are 18 residues in the CDR3. CDR3 nucleotides: TGCGCCAGCAGCCAATTTCTACCGGCTAGCGGGAGTAGGAATGAGCAGTTCTTC. As protein: CASSQFLPASGSRNEQFF.